This T cell receptor beta chain comes out of a study of cytomegalovirus exposure and HLA in healthy donors. General observations from the study: For cytomegalovirus status, the classifier reportedly gave diagnoses with high specificity and sensitivity. Usually a TCR sequence was rare, but some public TCRs were found in many donors.

Notes on this clone: Its antigen is still unknown.

CDR1 and CDR2 from the germline V gene are SGHVS and FQNEAQ. V lost 4 bases, J lost 7 bases, and 13 bases lay in between. The CDR3 has 13 residues. Use of 60 Vbeta and 13 Jbeta primers characterized the PCR. Only in-frame clones appear in the TCRdb table, and some are missing; sequencing was by immunoSEQ multiplex PCR. This table has 170,000 or so clones, over 80% appearing once. The clonotype comes from a man between 45 and 60 years old in good health and CMV-seronegative. The sequenced sample consisted of PBMCs. The chain links TRBV7-8 to TRBJ1-2, with D perhaps matching TRBD1 (6 bases). CDR3 in amino acids: CASSSGVPGGYTF. The CDR3 bases are TGTGCCAGCAGCTCAGGGGTGCCGGGTGGCTACACCTTC.